This T cell receptor beta chain was captured by sequencing in a study of Ad26.COV2.S vaccination and SARS-CoV-2 variants. Study-level points and caveats: Vaccinees showed greater spike-specific TCR breadth than placebo recipients. Total T cell responses were possibly underestimated by TCR breadth and depth analyses.

The treatment is: roughly 18 received Ad26.COV2.S at low or high dose, single or two shots; roughly 5 received placebo; per-sample allocation not given. Material that was analyzed had been drawn on day 63 after the first vaccine or placebo injection. Produced via immunoSEQ multiplex PCR; TCRdb's table is partial and in-frame only. The data show some 480,000 clones, around 90% seen once. Between the trimmed V and J ends, which lost 2 bases and 1 base, there was a span of 2 bases. The CDR3 consists of 12 residues. CDR1 is SGHAT and CDR2 is FQNNGV in the germline V gene. For this clone: Its matching antigen is unknown.

V gene TRBV11-2 combines with J gene TRBJ2-5; no definite D call. The input for sequencing was peripheral blood, taken in a trial of Ad26.COV2.S vaccine versus placebo. The TCR comes from a person between 18 and 59 years old who received the Ad26.COV2.S COVID-19 vaccine or a placebo. The CDR3 DNA is TGTGCCAGCAGCTTAACCCAAGAGACCCAGTACTTC. Translated, it gives CASSLTQETQYF.